This is a list of T cell receptor beta chains from one sample in a study of T-cell memory formation after mild COVID-19. TCRdb re-derived calls from the 5' RACE reads in MiXCR, one entry per CDR3 protein. Altogether some 340,000 distinct CDR3 sequences are present, around 13% being singletons, with the ten largest covering over 20%. The sample comprised PBMCs or a T cell subset sorted from them (not recorded which). These TCRs come from a man aged 18 to 35 who had mild COVID-19 (a few samples of this study predate the infection). Cell type and time point are not known. Each CDR3 is given with its conserved first and last residue. D genes are given only for firm matches. Not every row has a clone size; where given, it reads once, few, many or a size class.

TGTGCCTGGAGTGTCTACATGGGACAGGCCGTCTACGAGCAGTACTTC	CAWSVYMGQAVYEQYF	once	TRBJ2-7	TRBV30	TRBD1
TGTGCCAGCAGCGTAGGACAGGGGAACTATGGCTACACCTTC	CASSVGQGNYGYTF	few	TRBJ1-2	TRBV9	TRBD1
TGCGCCAGCAGCCAAGAGAACCAGGGGTGGTACGAGCAGTACTTC	CASSQENQGWYEQYF	-	TRBJ2-7	TRBV4-1	-
TGTGCCAGCAGCCACAACTCCTGGAGCACAGATACGCAGTATTTT	CASSHNSWSTDTQYF	-	TRBJ2-3	TRBV12-3/TRBV12-4	-
TGTGCCTGGAGTGTATCCCCCGGGACAGGATATAATTCACCCCTCCACTTT	CAWSVSPGTGYNSPLHF	few	TRBJ1-6	TRBV30	TRBD1
TGCGCCAGCAGCTTGACAGGGCCCACCGGGGAGCTGTTTTTT	CASSLTGPTGELFF	-	TRBJ2-2	TRBV5-1	-
TGTGCCAGCAGCTTGGTTAGGGTGGGATTCACAGATACGCAGTATTTT	CASSLVRVGFTDTQYF	-	TRBJ2-3	TRBV5-6	-
TGTGCCAGCAGCCGGGCGGATGGGGCGTTTTGGCCCCAGCATTTT	CASSRADGAFWPQHF	-	TRBJ1-5	TRBV7-6	-
TGCAGTGCTAGGTCGGCAGTCTCCTGGAATGAGCAGTTCTTC	CSARSAVSWNEQFF	few	TRBJ2-1	TRBV20-1	-
TGTGCCAGCAGCTTGGCCCAGTATGGGACCCAGTACTTC	CASSLAQYGTQYF	-	TRBJ2-5	TRBV5-4	-
TGTGCCAGCAGCACTCAGATCACAGATACGCAGTATTTT	CASSTQITDTQYF	few	TRBJ2-3	TRBV9	-
TGCGCCAGCAGCCAAGAGGGGCAGGGAACTAATGAAAAACTGTTTTTT	CASSQEGQGTNEKLFF	few	TRBJ1-4	TRBV4-3	-
TGTGCCAGCAGCCCCCAAGACAGGGGAGGAGAGACCCAGTACTTC	CASSPQDRGGETQYF	-	TRBJ2-5	TRBV7-3	TRBD1
TGTGCCATCAGCTACGACGGGACCTACGAGCAGTACTTC	CAISYDGTYEQYF	few	TRBJ2-7	TRBV10-3	-
TGTGCCACCAGTGCTGGAATGGCGGGGGGCACCGGGGAGCTGTTTTTT	CATSAGMAGGTGELFF	few	TRBJ2-2	TRBV24-1	TRBD2
TGCAGCGTTGGAACAGGGCTAAATCAGCCCCAGCATTTT	CSVGTGLNQPQHF	-	TRBJ1-5	TRBV29-1	-
TGTGCCTGGAGTGCCTGGATCACAGATACGCAGTATTTT	CAWSAWITDTQYF	many	TRBJ2-3	TRBV30	-
TGCAGCGTACGACAATACGGTGAGCAGTTCTTC	CSVRQYGEQFF	few	TRBJ2-1	TRBV29-1	-
TGTGCCAGCTCACCGACCCAGACAGACCACACTGAAGCTTTCTTT	CASSPTQTDHTEAFF	-	TRBJ1-1	TRBV18	-
TGCGCCAGCAGCCCGTCTAGCGGGGGGGAAGAGACCCAGTACTTC	CASSPSSGGEETQYF	-	TRBJ2-5	TRBV4-3	TRBD2
TGTGCCAGCGCCGAGGGTGCGGGGGATGAGCAGTTCTTC	CASAEGAGDEQFF	-	TRBJ2-1	TRBV19	TRBD2
TGTGCCAGCAGTGAGTGGCTAGCGGGGGGGACAGATACGCAGTATTTT	CASSEWLAGGTDTQYF	few	TRBJ2-3	TRBV2	TRBD2
TGTGCCAGCAGCCTGGGACAGGTCGGGGGCTACACCTTC	CASSLGQVGGYTF	-	TRBJ1-2	TRBV3-1	TRBD1
TGTGCCACCAGTGGCCGTTCCGGGACTGCGAACACCGGGGAGCTGTTTTTT	CATSGRSGTANTGELFF	few	TRBJ2-2	TRBV24-1	-
TGTGCCAGCAGCTTGGCCTGGGGGGGGGATCAGCCCCAGCATTTT	CASSLAWGGDQPQHF	-	TRBJ1-5	TRBV5-5	-
TGTGCCAGCAGTTCGCGGGACAACACTGAAGCTTTCTTT	CASSSRDNTEAFF	few	TRBJ1-1	TRBV12-3/TRBV12-4	-
TGTGCCAGCTGGGAGGGGTACACCGGGGAGCTGTTTTTT	CASWEGYTGELFF	many	TRBJ2-2	TRBV11-2	TRBD2
TGTGCCAGCAGCTTAATTAGGGGCCATGAGCAGTTCTTC	CASSLIRGHEQFF	many	TRBJ2-1	TRBV7-9	-
TGCAGTGCTAGCGGCCAAGTCGAAAGCTCCTACAATGAGCAGTTCTTC	CSASGQVESSYNEQFF	few	TRBJ2-1	TRBV20-1	-
TGTGCCAGCACTACGGGACTAGCGGGCACGAAAGCAAGCACAGATACGCAGTATTTT	CASTTGLAGTKASTDTQYF	-	TRBJ2-3	TRBV12-3/TRBV12-4	TRBD2
TGCAGTGCTAGAGTCACTTGGGGGCGGGGTAACCAAGAGACCCAGTACTTC	CSARVTWGRGNQETQYF	few	TRBJ2-5	TRBV20-1	-
TGCAGCGTTGAGACGACCCCTGGGAGCCAGGCGCAGTTCTTC	CSVETTPGSQAQFF	many	TRBJ2-1	TRBV29-1	-
TGTGCCAGCAGTTCCATCGACAGGGTGGGGTTATTTGAAAAACTGTTTTTT	CASSSIDRVGLFEKLFF	few	TRBJ1-4	TRBV6-7	TRBD1
TGTGCCAGCAGCTTAGGTGTATGGTGGGAGCAGTTCTTC	CASSLGVWWEQFF	-	TRBJ2-1	TRBV5-8	-
TGTGCCAGCAGCTTAGTAGGACTAGGTACCAATGAGCAGTTCTTC	CASSLVGLGTNEQFF	many	TRBJ2-1	TRBV7-9	TRBD2
TGTGCCAGCAGCCACCGGCCTAGCGGGGCGGGGTGGAACATTCAGTACTTC	CASSHRPSGAGWNIQYF	many	TRBJ2-4	TRBV7-2	TRBD2
TGTGCCAGCAGCTTAGTTGGGACAGGGGCCAAGGCGCTGTACACCTTC	CASSLVGTGAKALYTF	few	TRBJ1-2	TRBV7-2	TRBD1
TGTGCCAGCAGTTATCGGGGGGGCTACACCTTC	CASSYRGGYTF	many	TRBJ1-2	TRBV6-5	-
TGTGCCAGCAGCTTGAGTCAGGGGTTCTACAATGAGCAGTTCTTC	CASSLSQGFYNEQFF	-	TRBJ2-1	TRBV7-8	-
TGTGCCAGCGGGGACGTCTCGGGAGGGGACACCGGGGAGCTGTTTTTT	CASGDVSGGDTGELFF	-	TRBJ2-2	TRBV7-9	TRBD2
TGTGCCAGCTCTGCCCCCGGGACGGTAATGAACACTGAAGCTTTCTTT	CASSAPGTVMNTEAFF	few	TRBJ1-1	TRBV5-6	-
TGTGCCAGCAGCTTAGGTGGGCGACTCACAGATACGCAGTATTTT	CASSLGGRLTDTQYF	few	TRBJ2-3	TRBV7-2	-
TGTGCCAGCAGTTATTCTACACTGGCGCAGTTCTTC	CASSYSTLAQFF	few	TRBJ2-1	TRBV6-2/TRBV6-3	-
TGCGCCAGCAGCCAAGATGGGGGGTGGACTGAAGCTTTCTTT	CASSQDGGWTEAFF	-	TRBJ1-1	TRBV4-3	-
TGCGCCAGCAGCTCCATTACCCACGGACAGGACGAGCAGTACTTC	CASSSITHGQDEQYF	-	TRBJ2-7	TRBV23-1	TRBD1
TGCAGTGCTCGCGGGGACAGCTTCTATTCACCCCTCCACTTT	CSARGDSFYSPLHF	few	TRBJ1-6	TRBV20-1	TRBD1
TGCAGTGCTGGGGACAGAAGCTCTGGGGCCAACGTCCTGACTTTC	CSAGDRSSGANVLTF	-	TRBJ2-6	TRBV20-1	TRBD1
TGTGCCAGCAGCTTACTCCATAGCACAGATACGCAGTATTTT	CASSLLHSTDTQYF	few	TRBJ2-3	TRBV5-5	-
TGTGCCAGCAGCATACCCCGGGACACCGACACAGATACGCAGTATTTT	CASSIPRDTDTDTQYF	few	TRBJ2-3	TRBV7-3	-
TGTGCCAGCAGCCCCCCTGGCTCGGGACAAAATCAGCCCCAGCATTTT	CASSPPGSGQNQPQHF	few	TRBJ1-5	TRBV7-2	-
TGTGCCAGCCGTCCAGGTCCCGAGAACACTGAAGCTTTCTTT	CASRPGPENTEAFF	few	TRBJ1-1	TRBV12-3/TRBV12-4	-
TGCGCCAGCAGCCAAGATCCGGTTCTCCAGGGCACGCAGTATTTT	CASSQDPVLQGTQYF	few	TRBJ2-3	TRBV4-3	-
TGTGCCAGCAGGTCGGGGACAGGGAGGACGAACACTGAAGCTTTCTTT	CASRSGTGRTNTEAFF	-	TRBJ1-1	TRBV11-2	TRBD1